This T cell receptor (beta chain) is from a study of blood T cell repertoires in COVID-19. Whole-study context: Whether acute or convalescent, the COVID-19 samples came from the United States, Italy and Spain. T cells, B-cell-depleted T cells, or PBMCs supplied cDNA or gDNA.

Germline V lookup: CDR1 SGHNT, CDR2 YYREEE (reference sequence). J lost 4 bases, V lost 4 bases, and 8 bases had no gene match. This CDR3 has 15 amino acids. Authors' processing steps: Estimates of nucleated cell counts were drawn from the amplification of reference gene primers. Profiled with immunoSEQ multiplex PCR; TCRdb holds only in-frame clones, not every one. The DNA was the basis for D and trimming; V, J and clone size are from that table. This table holds around 50,000 clones, roughly 82% found once. The rearrangement joins TRBV5-4 to TRBJ2-7, with 10 bases lining up with TRBD2. The sample was peripheral blood. This sequence originates from a woman at least 80 years old with acute or convalescent COVID-19. The CDR3 DNA reads as TGTGCCAGCAGCCAGAAGACTAGCGGGTTTTACGAGCAGTACTTC. It codes for CASSQKTSGFYEQYF.